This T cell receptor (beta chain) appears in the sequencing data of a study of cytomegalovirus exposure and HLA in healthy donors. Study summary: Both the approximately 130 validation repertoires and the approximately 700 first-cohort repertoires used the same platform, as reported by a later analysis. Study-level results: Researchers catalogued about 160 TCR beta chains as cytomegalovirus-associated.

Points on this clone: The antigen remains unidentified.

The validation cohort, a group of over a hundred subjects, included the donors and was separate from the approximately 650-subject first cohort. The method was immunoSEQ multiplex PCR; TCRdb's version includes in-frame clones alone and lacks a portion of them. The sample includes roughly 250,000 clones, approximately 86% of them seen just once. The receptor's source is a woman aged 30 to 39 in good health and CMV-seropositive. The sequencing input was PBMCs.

The CDR3 DNA sequence: TGTGCCAGTAGTATCTATGAAAACACCGGGGAGCTGTTTTTT. Protein product: CASSIYENTGELFF. The gene calls are TRBV19 and TRBJ2-2; D remains ambiguous. Germline V lookup: CDR1 LNHDA, CDR2 SQIVND (reference sequence). The V and J ends lost 3 bases and 2 bases respectively, with 7 bases between them. CDR3 length equals 14 residues.